This TCR beta chain was identified in a study of T cells in localized non-small cell lung cancer (dated by TCRdb to the early 2020s). Regarding the complete study: The study examined T cell repertoires in 236 patients with early-stage NSCLC and compared tumors with uninvolved tumor-adjacent lungs. The cohort comprised roughly 240 treatment-naïve NSCLC patients with resected, localized lung tumors. Of the NSCLC patients, around 130 were male and roughly 110 were female, and the mean age was approximately 66 years. General study outcomes and caveats: Of the top 100 tumor clones, a median of roughly 56 were detected in paired uninvolved adjacent lung; roughly 26 were also among that lung's top 100. Because the study design was exploratory, TCR variables were selected using unadjusted p-values without false-discovery rate correction. The highest T cell clonality was observed in uninvolved tumor-adjacent lung, where clonality exceeded that of tumor, suggesting that antigenic responses were more focused in uninvolved tumor-adjacent lung. Because multi-region tumor sequencing was not performed, intratumor heterogeneity could not be ruled out. Longer overall survival was associated with higher blood T cell density, whereas shorter survival was associated with higher adjacent-lung clonality.

The germline V gene (reference sequence) yields MNHNY for CDR1 and SVGAGI for CDR2. The CDR3 spans 14 residues, from the cysteine through the phenylalanine. Only CDR3 DNA remains: 42 bases, in frame from the first base. V is reduced by 7 bases and J by 1 base, leaving a spacing of 11 bases between them. TCR beta CDR3 regions were sequenced from DNA using the immunoSEQ Assay. For the original study's pipeline: T cell density was computed as TCR beta template counts normalized to usable DNA estimated by amplifying housekeeping genes. Using the preseqR package, richness was estimated by extrapolating to 120,000 templates for tissue samples and 400,000 templates for PBMC samples. Clonality was taken to be one minus Pielou's evenness. To identify tissue-enriched TCRs, differential abundance testing was run on productive amino-acid clonotypes with a minimum total count of 5 and an alpha of 0.1. The Jaccard Index and the Morisita Overlap Index were used to quantify repertoire overlap between compartments. GLIPH grouped TCR beta CDR3s together with public tetramer-defined viral CDR3s, and a viral motif had to include at least three viral sequences and also show V-gene enrichment. Drawn from immuneACCESS, this table holds only the in-frame rearrangements with V and J called that TCRdb kept. Clones are partly lost; checked studies trace under half to an unresolved V gene and leave the rest unexplained. That table furnishes V, J and clone size, whereas the DNA furnished D and trimming. The sample records some 53,000 clones, 86% of which are singletons. Clones ranked in the top ten supply over 15% of the sample.

At diagnosis, peripheral blood, uninvolved tumor-adjacent lung and tumor were collected and were preserved as a mix of fresh-frozen and FFPE material. For TCR repertoire profiling, blood samples were analyzed as peripheral blood mononuclear cells. Concerning this clone itself: Its antigen is not yet known. Base-call qualities are not available, and no considerably larger clone is one nucleotide away.

Here the chain combines TRBV6-6 and TRBJ1-3; no confident D gene assignment can be made. Sequenced here: peripheral blood, sampled before any cancer treatment. The clonotype comes from a male donor at least 60 years old with stage III squamous cell lung carcinoma. The CDR3 has the sequence CASTEGGSGNTIYF. The bases read TGTGCCAGCACCGAGGGTGGTTCTGGAAACACCATATATTTT.